Listed below are T cell receptor beta chains from one sample, sequenced in a study of T cell repertoires in cytomegalovirus infection. From the reads, TCRdb called clonotypes with MiXCR, one entry per CDR3 protein. The table includes some 500,000 distinct CDR3 sequences, 35% to 50% detected once. No antigen is known for these receptors. Specimen: cultured PBMCs, collected from culture after CMV antigen stimulation. The receptor set was obtained from a human donor in good health (CMV status not recorded). Some clones in this sample may be carry-over from other donors' samples. Each CDR3 is given with its conserved first and last residue. The D gene is left open where the match is weak. Rows may omit the clone size; those that give it use once, few, many or a size class.

V	J	size	D	CDR3	DNA
TRBV7-9	TRBJ1-4	few	.	CASSSTRGYEKLFF	TGTGCCAGCAGTTCGACGAGGGGGTACGAAAAACTGTTTTTT
TRBV10-3	TRBJ2-1	few	.	CAISALKDGNEQFF	TGTGCCATCAGTGCCCTCAAGGATGGTAATGAGCAGTTCTTC
TRBV14	TRBJ2-3	.	TRBD2	CASSQSAGGISTDTQYF	TGTGCCAGCAGCCAATCGGCGGGGGGGATTTCAACAGATACGCAGTATTTT
TRBV19	TRBJ1-5	few	TRBD1	CASSIFQGALGQPQHF	TGTGCCAGTAGTATTTTCCAGGGGGCGTTAGGTCAGCCCCAGCATTTT
TRBV11-2	TRBJ1-5	once	TRBD1	CASRRTGSMGQPQHF	TGTGCCAGCAGGCGGACAGGGTCGATGGGTCAGCCCCAGCATTTT
TRBV12-3/TRBV12-4	TRBJ2-6	.	.	CASSFRRDSGANVLTF	TGTGCCAGCAGTTTTCGACGGGACTCTGGGGCCAACGTCCTGACTTTC
TRBV28	TRBJ1-1	.	.	CASSLAPRQASGPDTEAFF	TGTGCCAGCAGTTTAGCCCCCCGACAGGCGAGTGGCCCAGACACTGAAGCTTTCTTT
TRBV7-2	TRBJ2-1	few	.	CAGGRSHNEQFF	TGTGCAGGGGGGCGGAGCCACAATGAGCAGTTCTTC
TRBV5-4	TRBJ1-1	.	TRBD1	CASSPGTGGNTEAFF	TGTGCCAGCAGCCCCGGGACAGGGGGCAACACTGAAGCTTTCTTT
TRBV10-3	TRBJ1-1	.	.	CAISELGRTEAFF	TGTGCCATCAGTGAGTTGGGTAGGACTGAAGCTTTCTTT
TRBV7-6	TRBJ1-1	.	.	CASSLGSLAGSGEAFF	TGTGCCAGCAGCTTAGGTTCGTTGGCAGGGAGCGGTGAAGCTTTCTTT
TRBV7-2	TRBJ2-1	.	TRBD1	CASSVQGALGDEQFF	TGTGCCAGCAGCGTACAGGGGGCGCTTGGCGATGAGCAGTTCTTC
TRBV19	TRBJ2-3	few	.	CASSITGTSTDTQYF	TGTGCCAGTAGTATTACCGGGACTAGCACAGATACGCAGTATTTT
TRBV6-2/TRBV6-3	TRBJ2-2	.	TRBD1	CASGGQGNAGELFF	TGTGCCAGCGGGGGACAGGGGAACGCCGGGGAGCTGTTTTTT
TRBV19	TRBJ2-7	.	.	CASSLIGQLGEQYF	TGTGCCAGTAGCCTTATAGGACAGTTGGGAGAGCAGTACTTC
TRBV7-2	TRBJ1-1	.	.	CASSSRGRNSEAFF	TGTGCCAGCAGCTCTCGGGGACGCAATTCTGAAGCTTTCTTT
TRBV30	TRBJ1-5	.	.	CAWSVNRYQPQHF	TGTGCCTGGAGTGTAAACAGGTATCAGCCCCAGCATTTT
TRBV11-2	TRBJ2-5	.	.	CASSLMGAIQETQYF	TGTGCCAGCAGCTTAATGGGGGCCATCCAAGAGACCCAGTACTTC
TRBV6-5	TRBJ2-7	.	TRBD2	CASSGTSSYEQYF	TGTGCCAGCAGTGGGACTAGTTCCTACGAGCAGTACTTC
TRBV4-2	TRBJ2-1	.	.	CASSQGPTNEQFF	TGTGCCAGCAGCCAAGGACCGACCAATGAGCAGTTCTTC
TRBV5-4	TRBJ2-1	.	TRBD2	CASSFDRGAYNEQFF	TGTGCCAGCAGCTTTGATCGGGGGGCCTACAATGAGCAGTTCTTC
TRBV27	TRBJ1-2	.	.	CASSLLNGYTF	TGTGCCAGCAGTTTACTGAATGGCTACACCTTC
TRBV7-2	TRBJ2-7	.	.	CASSRVDFHEQYF	TGTGCCAGCAGCCGAGTGGACTTCCACGAGCAGTACTTC
TRBV4-3	TRBJ2-3	.	.	CASSQEGQRGDTQYF	TGCGCCAGCAGCCAGGAGGGCCAAAGGGGGGATACGCAGTATTTT
TRBV7-2	TRBJ2-5	few	.	CASRIGGWPGGGETQYF	TGTGCCAGCAGAATCGGGGGGTGGCCAGGGGGAGGCGAGACCCAGTACTTC
TRBV20-1	TRBJ1-2	.	TRBD1	CSAVGTGIHYGYTF	TGCAGTGCTGTGGGGACAGGGATACACTATGGCTACACCTTC
TRBV4-3	TRBJ1-1	.	.	CASSHPLGEAFF	TGCGCCAGCAGCCACCCTTTGGGTGAAGCTTTCTTT
TRBV29-1	TRBJ2-3	.	.	CSVGRTADTQYF	TGCAGCGTGGGCAGGACCGCAGATACGCAGTATTTT
TRBV6-1	TRBJ1-5	few	.	CASSEHFSSSNQPQHF	TGTGCCAGCAGTGAACATTTTTCCAGCAGCAATCAGCCCCAGCATTTT
TRBV10-2	TRBJ1-1	.	.	CASSRQHNTEAFF	TGCGCCAGCAGTCGTCAGCACAACACTGAAGCTTTCTTT
TRBV6-6	TRBJ1-4	few	.	CASSGRSSTNEKLFF	TGTGCCAGCAGCGGGAGGAGTTCAACTAATGAAAAACTGTTTTTT
TRBV7-9	TRBJ2-2	.	.	CASSRAGNTGELFF	TGTGCCAGCAGCCGGGCAGGGAACACCGGGGAGCTGTTTTTT
TRBV7-2	TRBJ2-7	few	.	CASSLARTAAYEQYF	TGTGCCAGCAGCTTAGCCCGGACAGCCGCTTACGAGCAGTACTTC
TRBV7-6	TRBJ2-1	few	TRBD2	CASSPLAGGPGNEQFF	TGTGCCAGCAGCCCGTTAGCGGGAGGGCCAGGGAATGAGCAGTTCTTC
TRBV7-4	TRBJ1-6	.	.	CASSFHLQGPYSPLHF	TGTGCCAGCAGCTTCCATTTACAGGGCCCTTATTCACCCCTCCACTTT
TRBV28	TRBJ1-4	.	.	CASKLMTTNEKLFF	TGTGCCAGCAAGTTAATGACAACTAATGAAAAACTGTTTTTT
TRBV7-2	TRBJ1-5	.	.	CASSLGWGRPQHF	TGTGCCAGCAGCTTAGGGTGGGGTCGGCCCCAGCATTTT
TRBV2	TRBJ2-7	once	.	CASSVQSYEQYF	TGTGCCAGCAGTGTACAGTCCTACGAGCAGTACTTC
TRBV6-6	TRBJ1-1	.	.	CAGGVHLTEAFF	TGTGCCGGCGGGGTCCACTTAACTGAAGCTTTCTTT
TRBV19	TRBJ2-7	.	.	CASSIDRTSYEQYF	TGTGCCAGTAGTATAGATCGAACATCCTACGAGCAGTACTTC
TRBV27	TRBJ2-7	.	TRBD2	CASSLGTSPFYEQYF	TGTGCCAGCAGTTTAGGGACTAGCCCCTTCTACGAGCAGTACTTC
TRBV7-9	TRBJ2-3	.	.	CASRTGGSNSDTQYF	TGTGCCAGCAGGACCGGGGGATCCAATTCAGATACGCAGTATTTT
TRBV6-2/TRBV6-3	TRBJ2-5	.	.	CASSSRQPQETQYF	TGTGCCAGCAGTTCTCGGCAGCCCCAAGAGACCCAGTACTTC
TRBV18	TRBJ2-5	.	TRBD2	CASSSGRQETQYF	TGTGCCAGCTCGAGCGGGAGACAAGAGACCCAGTACTTC
TRBV11-2	TRBJ1-2	many	.	CASSSSAGANYGYTF	TGTGCCAGCAGTTCATCGGCAGGAGCGAACTATGGCTACACCTTC
TRBV30	TRBJ2-3	.	.	CAWSVKVTDTQYF	TGTGCCTGGAGTGTTAAAGTCACAGATACGCAGTATTTT
TRBV5-4	TRBJ2-7	.	.	CASRGRDSPPYEQYF	TGTGCCAGCAGAGGTCGGGACTCCCCACCCTACGAGCAGTACTTC
TRBV7-2	TRBJ2-3	few	.	CASSSASSDTQYF	TGTGCCAGCAGCTCCGCTTCCTCAGATACGCAGTATTTT
TRBV28	TRBJ1-5	.	.	CASSPAPGRSNQPQHF	TGTGCCAGCAGTCCGGCCCCGGGACGGAGCAATCAGCCCCAGCATTTT
TRBV19	TRBJ2-3	.	TRBD1	CASSTRQGGTQYF	TGTGCCAGTAGTACTCGACAGGGGGGAACGCAGTATTTT
TRBV20-1	TRBJ2-3	once	TRBD2	CSARGLAGEGYTQYF	TGCAGTGCTAGAGGACTAGCGGGAGAGGGGTATACGCAGTATTTT